One sample yielded the 11 T cell receptor beta chains listed below, sequenced in a study of Graves' ophthalmopathy and Graves' hyperthyroidism. Researchers took RNA transcripts and amplified TCR beta CDR3 regions from them. The library came from an HTBI-primed first-round RT-PCR and a second-round multiplex PCR. TCRdb re-derived calls from the multiplex PCR reads in MiXCR, one entry per CDR3 protein. This sample has 560,000 or so distinct CDR3 sequences, with roughly 39% found just once. Input material: peripheral blood or thyroid tissue (not recorded which). The receptors derive from an adult man with Graves' hyperthyroidism.

The rearrangement uses TRBV18 and TRBJ2-7; the D call may be TRBD1 or TRBD2 (5 bases each). The V end was cut by 6 bases, the J end by 2 bases, with 14 bases between. Germline-derived CDR1 and CDR2 are KGHSH and LQKENI. The CDR3 runs 14 residues. In DNA, the CDR3 is TGTGCCAGCTCCCAGGGAACGGGGCCCTACGAGCAGTACTTC. It translates to CASSQGTGPYEQYF.

This clonotype appeared many times. V is TRBV12-3 or TRBV12-4 and J is TRBJ2-7, with unresolved D. V was clipped by 8 bases and J by 2 bases, with 13 bases between them. CDR3 length: 13 amino acids. This chain's CDR3 is CASARVATYEQYF. CDR3 nucleotide sequence: TGTGCCAGCGCTCGCGTGGCCACCTACGAGCAGTACTTC.

The chain carries TRBV7-2 and TRBJ2-3; D ambiguous. The CDR3 loop spans 13 amino acids. V was cut by 1 base and J by 1 base, with 3 bases left in between. The germline V gene has CDR1 SGHTA and CDR2 FQGNSA. CDR3 sequence (DNA): TGTGCCAGCAGCTTAGATCGCACAGATACGCAGTATTTT. It yields the protein CASSLDRTDTQYF.

The rearrangement joins TRBV6-5 to TRBJ2-5; a weak D match, TRBD2 (5 bases). The J call may be faulty, since TRBJ2-1 better matches the DNA end. Germline V lookup: CDR1 MNHEY, CDR2 SVGAGI. The CDR3 consists of 12 residues. DNA of the CDR3: TGTGCCAGCGGGAGTTATTACAATGAGCAGTTCTTC. Its translation: CASGSYYNEQFF.

The CDR3 region has the DNA TGTGCCAGCAGCTCGGGACAGGGGCCTCGCGGGTGGTCACCCCTCCACTTT. Its translation: CASSSGQGPRGWSPLHF. The chain has TRBV5-4 and TRBJ1-6; 10 nucleotides match TRBD1. Trimming at V came to 3 bases and at J to 10 bases, leaving 13 bases not matched to a gene. The germline V gene encodes CDR1 SGHNT and CDR2 YYREEE (reference sequence). The CDR3 is made up of 17 amino acids.

V is TRBV29-1 and J is TRBJ2-7; 11 bases match TRBD2. The CDR3 length is 15 residues. Germline CDR1 is SQVTM and CDR2 is ANQGSEA. Trimming took 7 bases from V and 3 from J; bases not matched to a gene: 11. CDR3 nucleotides: TGCAGCGCCCATCTAGCGGGGGGACCAGTCTACGAGCAGTACTTC. Protein product: CSAHLAGGPVYEQYF.

On this clonotype itself: This may arise from a read error, as a much more abundant clone is one base away. The J gene is TRBJ1-1, the V gene TRBV19; D perhaps matches TRBD1 (6 bases). The CDR3 is made up of 17 amino acids. Germline V CDR1 and CDR2: LNHDA, SQIVND (reference sequence). Trimming left V 6 bases short and J 0 bases short, with 20 bases between. The CDR3 protein is CASSFLPGRDMNTEAFF. For the CDR3, the DNA is TGTGCCAGTAGCTTCTTACCGGGACGGGACATGAACACTGAAGCTTTCTTT.

This clonotype has only a few counts. The rearrangement joins TRBV6-2 or TRBV6-3 to TRBJ2-7; tentatively, D is TRBD1 (6 bases). The V gene lost 2 bases and the J gene lost 1 base, with 21 bases spanning the gap. The CDR3 is made up of 18 amino acids. Germline assignment: CDR1 MNHEY and CDR2 SVGEGT. The CDR3 region is CASSYQHPDSYPSYEQYF. The CDR3 nucleotides are TGTGCCAGCAGTTACCAACACCCGGACAGCTACCCTTCCTACGAGCAGTACTTC.

CDR3: CASSYARVLNQPQHF. The CDR3 DNA reads as TGTGCCAGCAGTTACGCCCGGGTTCTCAATCAGCCCCAGCATTTT. V gene TRBV6-6 combines with J gene TRBJ1-5; the D is unclear. Germline V gives CDR1 MNHNY, CDR2 SVGAGI (reference sequence). The CDR3 has 15 amino acids. Trimming took 2 bases from V and 3 from J, leaving 11 bases between them.

The chain is built from TRBV12-3 or TRBV12-4 and TRBJ1-6; the D is unclear. V was trimmed by 3 bases and J by 13 bases, leaving 13 bases between them. The CDR3 contains 13 residues. The CDR3 loop is CASSFGGRFPLHF. The DNA for the CDR3 is TGTGCCAGCAGTTTTGGCGGGAGGTTTCCCCTCCACTTT.

This clonotype has ten or more counts. V usage is TRBV7-2 and J usage is TRBJ2-7; 12 bases fit TRBD2. The CDR3 totals 17 residues. CDR1 is SGHTA and CDR2 is FQGNSA in the germline V gene. V dropped 4 bases and J dropped 7; count of bases not matched to a gene: 14. The chain's CDR3 is CASSSNGLAGRLWEQYF. The CDR3 coding sequence is TGTGCCAGCAGCTCAAACGGACTAGCGGGGCGACTTTGGGAGCAGTACTTC.